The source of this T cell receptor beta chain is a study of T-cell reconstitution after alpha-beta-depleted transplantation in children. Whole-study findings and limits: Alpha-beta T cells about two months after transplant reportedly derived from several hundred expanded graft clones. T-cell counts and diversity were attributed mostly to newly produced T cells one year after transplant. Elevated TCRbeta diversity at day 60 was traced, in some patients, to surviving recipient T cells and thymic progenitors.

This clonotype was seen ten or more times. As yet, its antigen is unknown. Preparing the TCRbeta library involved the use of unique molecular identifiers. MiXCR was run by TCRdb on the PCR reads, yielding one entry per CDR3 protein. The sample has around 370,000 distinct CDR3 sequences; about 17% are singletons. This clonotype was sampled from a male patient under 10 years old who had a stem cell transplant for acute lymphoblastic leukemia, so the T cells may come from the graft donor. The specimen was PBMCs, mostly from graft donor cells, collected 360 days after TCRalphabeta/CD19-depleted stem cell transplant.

Written as DNA, the CDR3 is TGTGCCAGCAGCCTATGGGACAGGCTAGGAAACACCATATATTTT. Encoded protein: CASSLWDRLGNTIYF. The rearrangement uses TRBV7-2 and TRBJ1-3, with 8 nucleotides matching TRBD1. Trimming cost V 5 bases and J 4 bases; bases outside gene matches: 7. Germline values: CDR1 SGHTA, CDR2 FQGNSA. CDR3 length: 15 residues.